This T cell receptor (beta chain) was sequenced for a study of cytomegalovirus exposure and HLA in healthy donors. Trimming cost V 6 bases and J 7 bases; bases outside gene matches: 10. The CDR3 length is 14 residues. The germline CDR1 and CDR2 sequences are SGHTA and FQGTGA. Primers for the PCR totalled 60 Vbeta and 13 Jbeta. Profiling relied on immunoSEQ multiplex PCR, and the TCRdb table lists in-frame clones only, not all of them. In total, the table holds 130,000 or so clones. The sequencing input was PBMCs. The sequence came from a woman aged 55-70 years in good health and CMV-seronegative. This chain joins TRBV7-3 and TRBJ2-5, with 8 nucleotides matching TRBD2. CDR3 sequence (DNA): TGTGCCAGCAGTTATATAGCGGGGTCGGGGACCCAGTACTTC. Translated: CASSYIAGSGTQYF.